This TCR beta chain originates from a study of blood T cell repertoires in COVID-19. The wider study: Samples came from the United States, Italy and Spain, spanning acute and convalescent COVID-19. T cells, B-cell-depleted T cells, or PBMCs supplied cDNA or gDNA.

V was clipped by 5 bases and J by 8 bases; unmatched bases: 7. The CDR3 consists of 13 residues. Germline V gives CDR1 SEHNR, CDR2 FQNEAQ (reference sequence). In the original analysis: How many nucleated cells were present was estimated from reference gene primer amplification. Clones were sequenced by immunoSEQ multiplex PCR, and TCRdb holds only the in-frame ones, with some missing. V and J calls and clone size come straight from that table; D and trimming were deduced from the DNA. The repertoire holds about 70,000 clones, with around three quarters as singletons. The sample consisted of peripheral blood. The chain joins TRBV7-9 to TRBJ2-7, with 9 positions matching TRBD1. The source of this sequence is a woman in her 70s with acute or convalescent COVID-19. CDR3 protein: CASSLGTGPKQYF. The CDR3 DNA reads TGTGCCAGCAGCCTCGGGACAGGGCCAAAGCAGTACTTC.